Below, 13 T cell receptor beta chains from the same sample are listed, as sequenced in a study of T cell repertoires in cytomegalovirus infection (dated by TCRdb to the late 2010s). Their cognate antigens are unknown. Sequencing was performed on an Illumina HiSeq 1500. The public reads were quality trimmed at Q25 with fastp and then assembled into clones with MiXCR by TCRdb, keeping productive beta chains. Rows matching on CDR3 protein sequence are summarized as one entry with the most common DNA and genes. The sample includes tens of thousands of distinct CDR3 sequences, with about 19% observed a single time. 80% of the sample belongs to the ten largest clones. Per the publication, the treatment or condition label means: in vitro stimulation with specific CMV peptide epitopes to enrich CMV-specific T cells. The material was CD8+ T cells from cultured PBMCs, obtained from culture after CMV antigen stimulation. These receptors were obtained from a human donor in good health (CMV status not recorded). Some clones in this sample may be carry-over from other donors' samples.

This clonotype has only a few counts. The V call is TRBV12-3 or TRBV12-4, the J call TRBJ1-6, with D unresolved. The CDR3 extends over 16 amino acids. Trimming shortened V by 5 bases and J by 8 bases, and 19 bases separated the two germline ends. CDR3 DNA: TGTGCCAGCAGTGACCGGGAAACCAGGAAGGATTCACCCCTCCACTTT. Translating it yields CASSDRETRKDSPLHF.

The chain is built from TRBV12-3 or TRBV12-4 and TRBJ2-1, with 7 bases that match TRBD2. The ends lost 3 bases at V and 10 bases at J; junction bases unmatched: 9. The CDR3 is 14 amino acids. The CDR3, as DNA: TGTGCCAGCAGTTTTGGGGGGGGAAATATCGAGCAGTTCTTC. Encoded protein: CASSFGGGNIEQFF.

The genes are TRBV12-3 or TRBV12-4 and TRBJ1-1, with D possibly being TRBD1 (5 bases). V was cut by 3 bases and J by 4 bases, with 12 bases left in between. The CDR3 loop spans 14 amino acids. The CDR3 DNA follows: TGTGCCAGCAGTTTGGCCCCGGGGGGCACTGAAGCTTTCTTT. Protein sequence: CASSLAPGGTEAFF.

The V and J genes are TRBV6-2 or TRBV6-3 and TRBJ1-5; the D gene is possibly TRBD1 (6 bases). The V and J ends lost 5 bases and 0 bases respectively, with 17 bases between them. Germline CDR1 reads MNHEY; CDR2 reads SVGEGT. CDR3 length: 17 amino acids. CDR3: CASSGGQTEPSNQPQHF. CDR3 nucleotides: TGTGCCAGCAGTGGAGGACAGACAGAGCCTAGCAATCAGCCCCAGCATTTT.

This clonotype was seen more than once but under ten times. V gene TRBV15 combines with J gene TRBJ1-5; tentative D call: TRBD1 (5 bases). The CDR3 spans 17 residues. Germline lookup yields CDR1 LNHNV and CDR2 YYDKDF (reference sequence). V lost 0 bases, J lost 2 bases, and 14 bases lay in between. The DNA for the CDR3 is TGTGCCACCAGCAGAGACGAGGGGATGAGGGGCAATCAGCCCCAGCATTTT. Its protein is CATSRDEGMRGNQPQHF.

This clonotype was detected a few times. The chain is built from TRBV7-6 and TRBJ2-5, with 8 nucleotides matching TRBD2. This CDR3 is built from 16 residues. The V gene's germline CDR1 is SGHVS and CDR2 FNYEAQ. With 7 bases clipped from V and 3 bases from J, the junction kept 13 bases outside the gene matches. CDR3 region: CASKWAGGLSEETQYF. In nucleotides, the CDR3 is TGTGCCAGCAAATGGGCGGGGGGCTTGTCGGAAGAGACCCAGTACTTC.

The genes are TRBV11-2 and TRBJ2-3, with D unclear. Trimming stripped 6 bases from V and 2 bases from J, with 3 bases between. The CDR3 is 11 residues long. Looked up from germline, CDR1 is SGHAT and CDR2 is FQNNGV. Here the CDR3 reads CASSITDTQYF. The CDR3 region has the DNA TGTGCCAGCAGTATCACAGATACGCAGTATTTT.

This clonotype was observed at least ten times. The genes are TRBV7-9 and TRBJ2-7; no clear D. Trimming removed 5 bases at V and 0 bases at J, with 17 bases between. The CDR3 contains 16 residues. The V gene's germline CDR1 is SEHNR and CDR2 FQNEAQ (reference sequence). CDR3 in DNA: TGTGCCAGCAGCCCCAAAGATGGCACTATCTCCTACGAGCAGTACTTC. Protein product: CASSPKDGTISYEQYF.

This clonotype was picked up a small number of times. The chain recombines TRBV7-6 with TRBJ2-5, with 9 nucleotides matching TRBD1. Germline loops: CDR1 SGHVS, CDR2 FNYEAQ. The length of the CDR3 is 15 residues. V dropped 5 bases and J dropped 4; count of bases not matched to a gene: 8. The CDR3 nucleotides are TGTGCCAGCAGCAACAGGGGGCGGGTGGGAGAGACCCAGTACTTC. The encoded protein is CASSNRGRVGETQYF. Combining the CDR3 with reference TRBV7-6 and TRBJ2-5 gives the whole variable domain GAGVSQSPRYKVTKRGQDVALRCDPISGHVSLYWYRQALGQGPEFLTYFNYEAQQDKSGLPNDRFSAERPEGSISTLTIQRTEQRDSAMYRCASSNRGRVGETQYFGPGTRLLVL.

The rearrangement uses TRBV6-2 or TRBV6-3 and TRBJ1-5; weak D call: TRBD1 (5 bases). CDR1 and CDR2 (germline): MNHEY, SVGEGT. CDR3 size: 13 residues. V was trimmed by 0 bases and J by 5 bases, leaving 5 bases between them. For the CDR3, the DNA is TGTGCCAGCAGTTACTCAGGGGATCAGCCCCAGCATTTT. Translation: CASSYSGDQPQHF.

The chain joins TRBV7-6 to TRBJ1-1; D call uncertain. The germline gives CDR1 SGHVS, CDR2 FNYEAQ. The length of the CDR3 is 14 residues. The V gene lost 1 base and the J gene lost 0 bases, with 6 bases spanning the gap. CDR3 protein: CASSLGSLNTEAFF. The CDR3 nucleotides are TGTGCCAGCAGCTTAGGGAGTCTGAACACTGAAGCTTTCTTT.

This clonotype turned up a few times. This chain uses TRBV6-2 or TRBV6-3 with TRBJ1-1; unclear D gene. V lost 2 bases and J 6 bases, leaving 10 bases between the germline ends. The CDR3 is 13 residues long. The germline CDR1 and CDR2 sequences are MNHEY and SVGEGT. The CDR3 region has the DNA TGTGCCAGCAGTTACCGGGTCCGGGCTGAAGCTTTCTTT. Translating gives CASSYRVRAEAFF.

This rearrangement joins TRBV12-3 or TRBV12-4 to TRBJ2-1, with 8 bases identical to TRBD2. This CDR3 contains 15 residues. J gave up 6 bases and V 1 base, and 5 bases lay outside the gene matches. The CDR3 spells CASSLGAGVSNEQFF. The CDR3 bases are TGTGCCAGCAGTTTAGGAGCGGGGGTAAGCAATGAGCAGTTCTTC.